Presented here are 14 T cell receptor delta chains from one specimen sequenced in a study of in vitro expanded adult blood gammadelta T cells. After expansion, live CD3+ TCRgammadelta+ Vgamma9+ Vdelta2+ T cells were sorted by FACS. A one-day pulse of about 1 uM zoledronate was given to PBMC before three washes. The cells grew for 14 days in culture, receiving fresh IL-2 every 3 to 4 days. These receptors are not linked to any known antigen. TCRdb re-processed the 5' RACE reads using CATT. The sample holds more than 650 delta-chain clones, 30% to 45% seen once. The sample was gamma-delta T cells from peripheral blood expanded in culture, taken from an in vitro culture stimulated with zoledronate. These TCRs come from an adult in good health.

With regard to this clone: Other DNA sequences of this sample code for an identical CDR3. The CDR3: CACDKVGDMLGHTDKLIF. CDR3 in DNA: TGTGCCTGTGACAAAGTGGGGGATATGCTTGGTCATACCGATAAACTCATCTTT. The V and J genes are TRDV2 and TRDJ1, with 9 bases identical to TRDD3. CDR3 length equals 18 residues. CDR1 GEAIGNYY and CDR2 EKD come from the germline V gene. V was pared by 2 bases and J by 2 bases, with 14 bases of the junction left unmatched.

As for this clone: Other DNA sequences of this sample code for an identical CDR3. The chain carries TRDV2 and TRDJ1, with 13 bases fitting TRDD3. J lost 5 bases, V lost 3 bases, and 11 bases had no gene match. From germline, CDR1 is GEAIGNYY and CDR2 EKD. This CDR3 has 17 residues. The CDR3: CACDALLGDTRTDKLIF. For the CDR3, the DNA is TGTGCCTGTGACGCGCTACTGGGGGATACGCGGACTGATAAACTCATCTTT.

In the case of this clone: One base away lies a much larger clone, so this may be a sequencing read error. Other DNA variants within this sample encode the same CDR3. The rearrangement links TRDV2 to TRDJ1; 8 bases fit TRDD2. Germline V CDR1 and CDR2: GEAIGNYY, EKD. This CDR3 is 20 amino acids long. CDR3 coding DNA: TGTGCCTGTGACCCCTTGCTTCCTACAAACCTCCAAAACTACACTGATAAACTCATCTTT. It specifies CACDPLLPTNLQNYTDKLIF.

Points on this clone: This may be a read error, as it is one base from a much larger clone. Other DNA sequences in the sample encode the same CDR3. The rearrangement uses TRDV2 and TRDJ1; D perhaps matches TRDD3 (6 bases). The CDR3 runs to 16 residues. The germline gives CDR1 GEAIGNYY, CDR2 EKD. The CDR3 sequence is CACDEMGIGDTDKLIF. The CDR3 DNA follows: TGTGCCTGTGACGAGATGGGGATTGGAGACACTGATAAACTCATCTTT.

V gene TRDV2 combines with J gene TRDJ1; TRDD3 matches 10 bases. The ends lost 0 bases at V and 0 bases at J; junction bases unmatched: 12. Germline CDR1 and CDR2: GEAIGNYY and EKD. The CDR3 extends over 19 amino acids. The CDR3 region is CACDTVPLLGDGNTDKLIF. Here the CDR3 DNA reads TGTGCCTGTGACACCGTCCCCTTACTGGGGGATGGTAACACCGATAAACTCATCTTT.

On this clone: Just one base apart from a much larger clone, this may be a read error. The sample carries other DNA sequences with the same CDR3. The V call is TRDV2, the J call TRDJ4; 9 bases align to TRDD3. Germline CDR1 GEAIGNYY, CDR2 EKD. The CDR3 loop spans 14 amino acids. The ends lost 3 bases at V and 3 bases at J; junction bases unmatched: 7. Here the CDR3 reads CACDPLGDPGPLIF. The CDR3 nucleotides read TGTGCCTGTGACCCCCTGGGGGATCCCGGACCCCTGATCTTT.

This clone has just a few counts. The chain has TRDV2 and TRDJ1, with 13 bases fitting TRDD3. The CDR3 covers 18 residues. V shed 0 bases, J shed 5 bases, and the junction held 11 bases outside the gene matches. In germline, CDR1 is GEAIGNYY, CDR2 EKD. The DNA of the CDR3 is TGTGCCTGTGACACCCTTGTAAAACTGGGGGATACGGAGGATAAACTCATCTTT. Protein product: CACDTLVKLGDTEDKLIF.

With respect to this clone: With a much larger clone just one base away, this may be a read error. The chain is built from TRDV2 and TRDJ1; TRDD3 matches at 8 bases. CDR1 and CDR2 (germline): GEAIGNYY, EKD. This CDR3 comprises 20 residues. J gave up 0 bases and V 0 bases, and 17 bases lay outside the gene matches. In nucleotides, the CDR3 is TGTGCCTGTGACACCGTGTCTAAGGGGGATATGGTCTCCTACACCGATAAACTCATCTTT. Translation: CACDTVSKGDMVSYTDKLIF.

As concerns this clone: A much larger clone lies one base from this, so it may be a read error. This same CDR3 is encoded by further DNA sequences in the sample. The rearrangement joins TRDV2 to TRDJ1; 10 bases fit TRDD3. The CDR3 extends over 17 amino acids. CDR1 is GEAIGNYY, CDR2 EKD, per germline. Trimming took 3 bases from V and 5 from J; bases not matched to a gene: 14. CDR3 loop: CACDALERTGGSDKLIF. In nucleotides, the CDR3 is TGTGCCTGTGACGCGTTGGAACGGACTGGGGGATCTGATAAACTCATCTTT.

In regard to this clone: A read error may explain this, as a much larger clone is one base away. The chain couples TRDV2 to TRDJ3; 8 bases match TRDD3. V trimming: 4 bases; J trimming: 16 bases; junction bases outside the gene matches: 8. The CDR3 consists of 13 residues. Germline CDR1 reads GEAIGNYY; CDR2 reads EKD. In DNA form, the CDR3 reads TGTGCCTGTGATGAGCTGGGGGAACCTCAGATGTTTTTC. It specifies CACDELGEPQMFF.

Details on this clone: This sample includes further DNA sequences coding for the same CDR3. J is TRDJ1 and V is TRDV2; 9 bases map to TRDD3. The V gene end was trimmed by 0 bases and the J gene end by 5 bases; junction bases not matched to a gene: 18. Germline lookup yields CDR1 GEAIGNYY and CDR2 EKD. The CDR3 loop spans 19 amino acids. Here the CDR3 DNA reads TGTGCCTGTGACACCGTACCTACGGAGTTGGGGGATAAGTCTGATAAACTCATCTTT. Its translation: CACDTVPTELGDKSDKLIF.

Worth noting for this clone: A read error may account for a junction end that differs from germline. The same CDR3 can be traced to other DNA sequences in this sample. The chain combines TRDV2 with TRDJ3; 9 bases agree with TRDD3. Germline assignment: CDR1 GEAIGNYY and CDR2 EKD. The CDR3 loop spans 18 amino acids. This chain's CDR3 is CACDTLGDRSWDTRQMFF. CDR3 bases: TGTGCCTGTGATACTCTGGGGGATCGCTCCTGGGACACACGACAGATGTTTTTC.

Only a few counts were recorded for this clone. A much more abundant neighbour one base away suggests this may be a read error. The same CDR3 can be traced to other DNA sequences in this sample. The rearrangement joins TRDV2 to TRDJ1, with 8 bases aligning to TRDD3. The CDR3 sequence is 17 residues long. CDR1 is GEAIGNYY and CDR2 is EKD in the germline V gene. DNA for the CDR3: TGTGCCTGTGACCACGTACTGGGGGTAGAGTACACTGATAAACTCATCTTT. Its translation is CACDHVLGVEYTDKLIF.

Comments on this clone: Being one base from a much bigger clone, this may be a read error. The rearrangement uses TRDV2 and TRDJ1; 10 nucleotides agree with TRDD3. The CDR3 is 15 residues long. Germline assignment: CDR1 GEAIGNYY and CDR2 EKD. Trimming cost V 3 bases and J 7 bases; bases outside gene matches: 10. The CDR3 here is CACDPVGDTGSKLIF. The CDR3 nucleotides read TGTGCCTGTGACCCTGTGGGGGATACCGGTTCTAAACTCATCTTT.